A single sample gave rise to the 24 T cell receptor beta chains below, sequenced in a study of identical twins. One entry per CDR3 protein, called by TCRdb with MiXCR from the 5' RACE reads. The sample contains hundreds of thousands of distinct CDR3 sequences, 6.5% to 9.5% of which appear only once. These records were also assigned to another study, of yellow fever vaccine responses in identical twins.

Sequences were obtained from memory (CD45RO+) T cells sorted from blood. The source of these receptors is a young woman in good health.

This clonotype has a handful of counts. The CDR3 loop is CASSAGQGMRGTEAFF. In nucleotides, the CDR3 is TGCGCCAGCAGCGCTGGACAGGGAATGAGGGGCACTGAAGCTTTCTTT. V is TRBV5-1 and J is TRBJ1-1; TRBD1 agrees at 8 bases. The ends lost 4 bases at V and 4 bases at J; junction bases unmatched: 12. This CDR3 contains 16 residues. Per the germline V gene, CDR1 is SGHRS and CDR2 is YFSETQ.

This clonotype occurred many times. This chain connects TRBV10-3 to TRBJ1-1, with 8 bases that match TRBD1. The V segment lost 7 bases and the J segment 0 bases; nucleotides outside the gene matches: 7. This CDR3 is built from 15 residues. The germline V gene encodes CDR1 ENHRY and CDR2 SYGVKD. The CDR3 here is CAINSQGQVNTEAFF. CDR3 DNA sequence: TGTGCCATCAATAGTCAGGGACAGGTGAACACTGAAGCTTTCTTT.

V and J are TRBV6-1 and TRBJ1-2, with D possibly TRBD1 on 6 matching bases. V was cut by 5 bases and J by 7 bases, with 14 bases left in between. Germline CDR1 reads MNHNS; CDR2 reads SASEGT. The CDR3 runs to 13 residues. CDR3 amino acids: CASSRKGVTGYTF. CDR3 sequence (DNA): TGTGCCAGCAGTCGCAAGGGGGTAACTGGCTACACCTTC.

A few counts support this clonotype. The genes are TRBV5-1 and TRBJ2-5; 11 bases are shared with TRBD2. The V segment lost 6 bases and the J segment 4 bases; nucleotides outside the gene matches: 8. There are 15 residues in the CDR3. Germline V gene sequence: CDR1 SGHRS, CDR2 YFSETQ. The DNA of the CDR3 is TGCGCCAGCACCACGGGACTAGCGGCTGGAGAGACCCAGTACTTC. It codes for CASTTGLAAGETQYF.

This clonotype was picked up many times. J is TRBJ2-2 and V is TRBV5-1; the D gene is possibly TRBD2 (5 bases). The V end was cut by 4 bases, the J end by 7 bases, with 14 bases between. The CDR3 loop spans 14 amino acids. CDR1 is SGHRS, CDR2 YFSETQ, per germline. CDR3 DNA: TGCGCCAGCAGCCCAAAACCTAGCTTCGGGGAGCTGTTTTTT. It yields the protein CASSPKPSFGELFF.

This clonotype has ten or more counts. The chain combines TRBV7-9 with TRBJ2-5; TRBD2 matches at 8 bases. Germline-derived CDR1 and CDR2 are SEHNR and FQNEAQ (reference sequence). CDR3 size: 16 residues. V trimming: 4 bases; J trimming: 3 bases; junction bases outside the gene matches: 10. The CDR3 coding sequence is TGTGCCAGCAGCTCCTTTTTCGGGGGGGGCGAAGAGACCCAGTACTTC. As protein: CASSSFFGGGEETQYF.

In its sample, this clonotype was seen many times. The genes are TRBV2 and TRBJ1-1, with 9 bases fitting TRBD1. From germline, CDR1 is SNHLY and CDR2 FYNNEI. V gave up 7 bases and J gave up 6 bases; unmatched junction bases: 6. The CDR3 contains 13 residues. CDR3 amino acids: CASIPQGAAEAFF. CDR3 coding DNA: TGTGCCAGCATTCCACAGGGGGCAGCTGAAGCTTTCTTT.

This clonotype was counted only a few times. The chain uses TRBV12-3 or TRBV12-4 and TRBJ1-5; TRBD1 is a possible D gene (5 bases). The CDR3 is made up of 14 amino acids. The V end lost 6 bases, the J end lost 5 bases, and 14 bases lay between the germline ends. The CDR3 spells CASRPGGRDQPQHF. The CDR3 bases are TGTGCCAGCAGACCCGGGGGTCGTGATCAGCCCCAGCATTTT.

This clonotype was picked up many times. The V gene is TRBV4-1, the J gene TRBJ2-3, with TRBD2 matching over 8 bases. The V gene end was trimmed by 0 bases and the J gene end by 2 bases; junction bases not matched to a gene: 1. This CDR3 comprises 15 residues. CDR1 is MGHRA, CDR2 YSYEKL, per germline. CDR3 amino acids: CASSQELADTDTQYF. In DNA, the CDR3 is TGCGCCAGCAGCCAAGAACTAGCGGACACAGATACGCAGTATTTT.

This clonotype has at least ten counts. The chain carries TRBV7-7 and TRBJ2-2; 8 nucleotides match TRBD2. This CDR3 has 15 residues. The germline gives CDR1 SSHAT, CDR2 FNYEAQ (reference sequence). V shed 6 bases, J shed 7 bases, and the junction held 10 bases outside the gene matches. CDR3 coding DNA: TGTGCCAGCAGTTTTCTAGCGGGTTGGATCGGGGAGCTGTTTTTT. It specifies CASSFLAGWIGELFF.

There are many counts of this clonotype. V and J are TRBV3-1 and TRBJ2-5; D is unclear. This CDR3 is 14 amino acids long. Trimming shortened V by 4 bases and J by 3 bases, and 12 bases separated the two germline ends. The germline V gene has CDR1 LGHDT and CDR2 YNNKEL (reference sequence). CDR3: CASSPGPQKETQYF. CDR3 nucleotide sequence: TGTGCCAGCAGCCCCGGACCGCAAAAAGAGACCCAGTACTTC.

CDR3 loop: CASSKSGTGPTYEQYV. CDR3 nucleotides: TGTGCCAGCAGCAAATCTGGGACAGGTCCTACCTACGAGCAGTACGTC. The chain carries TRBV21-1 and TRBJ2-7; whether TRBD1, the table's D call, matches the DNA was not checked. TRBV21-1 constitutes a pseudogene. The CDR3 has 16 residues.

The gene calls are TRBV28 and TRBJ2-1; D might be TRBD1 or TRBD2, each matching 5 bases. The CDR3 sequence is 12 residues long. Germline V gives CDR1 MDHEN, CDR2 SYDVKM. V lost 4 bases and J lost 10, with 11 bases in between. The CDR3 sequence is CASSSRDLEQFF. The CDR3 DNA is TGTGCCAGCAGTTCCCGGGACCTCGAGCAGTTCTTC.

The V call is TRBV5-6, the J call TRBJ2-4; 7 nucleotides align to TRBD1. CDR1 SGHDT and CDR2 YYEEEE come from the germline V gene. This CDR3 region has 15 residues. V shed 4 bases and J 4 bases; nucleotides not matched to a gene: 8. The CDR3 is CASSLRGYGKNIQYF. CDR3 DNA: TGTGCCAGCAGCCTCAGGGGGTACGGTAAAAACATTCAGTACTTC.

The chain employs TRBV14 and TRBJ2-1, with 13 bases that match TRBD2. CDR1 is SGHDN, CDR2 FVKESK, per germline. The V segment lost 1 base and the J segment 9 bases; nucleotides outside the gene matches: 6. The CDR3 is 16 residues long. CDR3: CASSQAGLAGASEQFF. The CDR3 DNA reads TGTGCCAGCAGCCAAGCCGGACTAGCGGGAGCTAGTGAGCAGTTCTTC.

This clonotype was found a few times. V gene TRBV18 combines with J gene TRBJ1-4; D perhaps matches TRBD1 (5 bases). There are 15 residues in the CDR3. V lost 2 bases, J lost 5 bases, and 12 bases lay in between. CDR1 is KGHSH, CDR2 LQKENI, per germline. The chain's CDR3 is CASSPTGLQNEKLFF. The DNA for the CDR3 is TGTGCCAGCTCACCAACAGGCCTTCAAAATGAAAAACTGTTTTTT. Together with reference TRBV18 and TRBJ1-4, the CDR3 gives the full variable domain: NAGVMQNPRHLVRRRGQEARLRCSPMKGHSHVYWYRQLPEEGLKFMVYLQKENIIDESGMPKERFSAEFPKEGPSILRIQQVVRGDSAAYFCASSPTGLQNEKLFFGSGTQLSVL.

This clonotype showed up many times. The V gene is TRBV7-2, the J gene TRBJ2-3, with TRBD2 as a possible D gene (6 bases). V lost 5 bases and J 7 bases, leaving 22 bases between the germline ends. Germline assignment: CDR1 SGHTA and CDR2 FQGNSA. This CDR3 contains 16 residues. The CDR3 reads CASSPYSGEVLNTQYF. The CDR3 coding sequence is TGTGCCAGCAGCCCTTATTCGGGGGAAGTACTTAATACGCAGTATTTT.

Only a few counts were recorded for this clonotype. This chain connects TRBV3-1 to TRBJ2-7, with 7 nucleotides matching TRBD2. The V and J ends lost 4 bases and 4 bases, in that order; junction bases with no gene match: 10. From germline, CDR1 is LGHDT and CDR2 YNNKEL (reference sequence). The CDR3 consists of 15 residues. The CDR3 loop is CASSPMSGGEYEQYF. In nucleotides, the CDR3 is TGTGCCAGCAGCCCCATGTCGGGAGGAGAATACGAGCAGTACTTC.

This clonotype was seen only a few times. The chain has TRBV2 and TRBJ2-3; D is uncertain. This CDR3 region has 12 residues. Germline V lookup: CDR1 SNHLY, CDR2 FYNNEI. The V gene lost 6 bases and the J gene lost 4 bases, with 8 bases spanning the gap. The CDR3 DNA reads as TGTGCCAGCAGGGTAAACGCAGATACGCAGTATTTT. It codes for CASRVNADTQYF.

This rearrangement joins TRBV28 to TRBJ2-5; D is unclear. From germline, CDR1 is MDHEN and CDR2 SYDVKM. V was shortened by 3 bases and J by 7 bases, with 12 bases between the two germline ends. The CDR3 length is 13 residues. Here the CDR3 reads CASSFAQLGTQYF. Written as DNA, the CDR3 is TGTGCCAGCAGTTTTGCTCAGTTGGGGACCCAGTACTTC.

This clonotype was observed a few times. The chain is built from TRBV28 and TRBJ2-3; 9 nucleotides agree with TRBD2. The CDR3 has 16 residues. With V trimmed by 5 bases and J by 6 bases, 12 bases remained unmatched. CDR1 MDHEN and CDR2 SYDVKM come from the germline V gene. As DNA, the CDR3 is TGTGCCAGCAGTACTGCCCGGCGGGAGGGTTTGGATACGCAGTATTTT. Translation: CASSTARREGLDTQYF.

This clonotype was detected once. V usage is TRBV7-9 and J usage is TRBJ2-3; D remains unclear. Deletions cut 5 bases from V and 3 bases from J, with 12 bases between. This CDR3 comprises 14 residues. Germline V CDR1 and CDR2: SEHNR, FQNEAQ (reference sequence). CDR3 in amino acids: CASSLATTTDTQYF. DNA for the CDR3: TGTGCCAGCAGCCTTGCTACTACGACAGATACGCAGTATTTT.

In this sample, this clonotype turned up many times. V and J are TRBV24-1 and TRBJ2-2; 7 bases fit TRBD1. The CDR3 has 14 residues. The V gene end was trimmed by 10 bases and the J gene end by 2 bases; junction bases not matched to a gene: 6. Germline-derived CDR1 and CDR2 are KGHDR and SFDVKD. The CDR3 loop reads CATAGTANTGELFF. CDR3 DNA: TGTGCCACAGCCGGGACAGCAAACACCGGGGAGCTGTTTTTT.

The CDR3 nucleotides read TGCAGCGTTGAAGTGGGGGGCAGGTCTGAAGCTTTCTTT. As protein: CSVEVGGRSEAFF. The rearrangement uses TRBV29-1 and TRBJ1-1, with D possibly matching TRBD1 (6 bases). The CDR3 contains 13 residues. V was cut by 1 base and J by 6 bases, with 12 bases left in between. Germline assignment: CDR1 SQVTM and CDR2 ANQGSEA.